This T cell receptor (beta chain) derives from a study of T-cell reconstitution after alpha-beta-depleted transplantation in children. This clonotype appeared many times. The CDR3 has 11 residues. The germline V gene has CDR1 MDHEN and CDR2 SYDVKM. Trimming took off 9 bases at V and 6 bases at J, with 8 bases between the two ends. Unique molecular identifiers tagged the TCRbeta library. TCRdb fed the PCR reads into MiXCR, producing one record per CDR3 protein. The data hold 280,000 or so distinct CDR3 sequences, with about 9.9% observed a single time. V and J are TRBV28 and TRBJ2-2; D might be TRBD2 (5 bases). The source is a male patient under 10 years old who had a stem cell transplant for chronic granulomatous disease, so the T cells may come from the graft donor. Material: peripheral blood, obtained 180 days after TCRalphabeta/CD19-depleted stem cell transplant. The CDR3 spells CASDYAGELFF. The CDR3 region has the DNA TGTGCCAGTGACTACGCCGGGGAGCTGTTTTTT.